Presented here are 18 T cell receptor beta chains from one specimen sequenced in a study of T cells in Graves' hyperthyroidism and ophthalmopathy. The CDR3 regions of TCR beta were amplified from RNA transcripts. The HTBI primer set was used in a first-round RT-PCR of the TCR CDR3. TCRdb re-called the multiplex PCR reads with MiXCR, one entry per CDR3 protein. The sample lists around 700,000 distinct CDR3 sequences, approximately 19% seen once, with around 17% in the top ten. Material for sequencing was blood. All receptors come from a woman between 50 and 59 years old with Graves' hyperthyroidism that later progressed to Graves' ophthalmopathy.

As to this clonotype: A much larger clone lies a single base off, so this may be a read error. The V gene is TRBV6-1, the J gene TRBJ2-3; 7 nucleotides agree with TRBD1. V was clipped by 6 bases and J by 5 bases; unmatched bases: 11. This CDR3 spans 15 amino acids. Per germline, CDR1 MNHNS and CDR2 SASEGT. CDR3 DNA: TGTGCCAGCAGCCCCGGGACAGCCGCTGGAGATACGCAGTATTTT. Protein product: CASSPGTAAGDTQYF.

This clonotype was seen many times. This rearrangement joins TRBV7-9 to TRBJ2-3; D is uncertain. Germline V gene sequence: CDR1 SEHNR, CDR2 FQNEAQ (reference sequence). The V end lost 5 bases, the J end lost 3 bases, and 12 bases lay between the germline ends. The CDR3 has 14 residues. DNA of the CDR3: TGTGCCAGCAGCCCCCCTAGTGTTACAGATACGCAGTATTTT. Translation: CASSPPSVTDTQYF.

The CDR3 spells CASSYPTSVTMNTEAFF. As DNA, the CDR3 is TGTGCCAGCAGTTACCCTACATCTGTGACTATGAACACTGAAGCTTTCTTT. The chain links TRBV6-6 to TRBJ1-1; unclear D gene. The germline gives CDR1 MNHNY, CDR2 SVGAGI (reference sequence). Trimming removed 2 bases at V and 0 bases at J, with 16 bases between. The CDR3 has 17 amino acids.

The sample holds many counts of this clonotype. The chain has TRBV11-2 and TRBJ2-7; D not resolved. Germline loops: CDR1 SGHAT, CDR2 FQNNGV. V was shortened by 2 bases and J by 3 bases, with 14 bases between the two germline ends. There are 15 residues in the CDR3. CDR3 nucleotides: TGTGCCAGCAGCTTAAGTGGCCAGGCCATCTACGAGCAGTACTTC. This gives the protein CASSLSGQAIYEQYF.

Concerning this clonotype itself: A much larger clone sits a single nucleotide away, making a read error possible. The chain has TRBV3-1 and TRBJ1-5, with no clear D. The CDR3 contains 15 residues. CDR1 is LGHDT and CDR2 is YNNKEL in the germline V gene (reference sequence). The CDR3 bases are TGTGCCAGCGGCCAAGATCTTGGCCGGGAGCAGCCCCAGCATTTT. Amino acids: CASGQDLGREQPQHF.

As to this clonotype: Possible read error: a much larger clone is one base away. This chain links TRBV7-6 with TRBJ2-7; D is perhaps TRBD2 (5 bases). Germline CDR1 is SGHVS and CDR2 is FNYEAQ. The CDR3 is 14 residues long. V lost 5 bases, J lost 4 bases, and 15 bases lay in between. For the CDR3, the DNA is TGTGCCAGCAGCCCCGGAGGCCTCGGGTACGAGCAGTACTTC. Protein sequence: CASSPGGLGYEQYF.

J is TRBJ1-4 and V is TRBV6-5; 7 positions match TRBD1. With 4 bases clipped from V and 7 bases from J, the junction kept 9 bases outside the gene matches. This CDR3 is 15 amino acids long. Germline CDR1 and CDR2: MNHEY and SVGAGI. The CDR3 sequence: CASSSDRVGGEKLFF. CDR3 DNA sequence: TGTGCCAGCAGTTCCGACAGGGTTGGGGGTGAAAAACTGTTTTTT.

The chain uses TRBV4-2 and TRBJ1-5; possible D gene TRBD1, 6 bases. Germline-derived CDR1 and CDR2 are LGHNA and YNFKEQ. The CDR3 has 15 residues. V lost 8 bases and J 4 bases, leaving 18 bases between the germline ends. CDR3 in amino acids: CASRNLLQGNQPQHF. DNA for the CDR3: TGTGCCAGCCGAAACCTACTACAGGGTAATCAGCCCCAGCATTTT.

This clonotype was seen many times. V gene TRBV9 combines with J gene TRBJ1-1, with D unresolved. V gave up 0 bases and J gave up 5 bases, with 11 bases separating them. Germline CDR1 and CDR2: SGDLS and YYNGEE. The CDR3 extends over 14 amino acids. CDR3 in amino acids: CASSVAIVGTEAFF. The CDR3 nucleotides read TGTGCCAGCAGCGTAGCGATAGTGGGGACTGAAGCTTTCTTT.

The CDR3 loop is CASSPPGPGDDTQYF. The CDR3 DNA is TGTGCCAGCAGCCCCCCCGGCCCAGGGGATGATACGCAGTATTTT. The rearrangement uses TRBV4-2 and TRBJ2-3, with a weak D call TRBD1 (6 bases). The CDR3 loop spans 15 amino acids. V lost 4 bases to trimming and J lost 6 bases, with 17 bases between them. The germline CDR1 and CDR2 sequences are LGHNA and YNFKEQ.

This clonotype was counted at least ten times. This rearrangement joins TRBV30 to TRBJ1-2; D uncertain. V dropped 4 bases and J dropped 8 bases, with 20 bases sitting between them. Germline V gives CDR1 GTSNPN, CDR2 SVGIG (reference sequence). The CDR3 is 14 residues long. This CDR3 is CAWNILTGARGYTF. The CDR3 nucleotides read TGTGCCTGGAACATCCTGACCGGAGCGCGGGGCTACACCTTC.

The chain recombines TRBV25-1 with TRBJ2-1, with unresolved D. Per germline, CDR1 MGHDK and CDR2 SYGVNS. The CDR3 totals 12 residues. V was shortened by 2 bases and J by 8 bases, with 7 bases between the two germline ends. The CDR3 spells CASSEPYDEQFF. For the CDR3, the DNA is TGTGCCAGCAGTGAACCATACGATGAGCAGTTCTTC. The complete variable domain, with remaining parts taken from reference TRBV25-1 and TRBJ2-1, reads EADIYQTPRYLVIGTGKKITLECSQTMGHDKMYWYQQDPGMELHLIHYSYGVNSTEKGDLSSESTVSRIRTEHFPLTLESARPSHTSQYLCASSEPYDEQFFGPGTRLTVL.

At least ten counts were recorded for this clonotype. The CDR3: CASSRTGGPQPQHF. The CDR3 region has the DNA TGTGCCAGCAGCCGGACAGGGGGCCCTCAGCCCCAGCATTTT. V is TRBV12-3 or TRBV12-4 and J is TRBJ1-5; 11 bases agree with TRBD1. This CDR3 has 14 residues. Trimming at V came to 6 bases and at J to 6 bases, leaving 4 bases not matched to a gene.

This clonotype was found many times. Germline is not matched at one junction end, which may reflect a read error. The chain recombines TRBV6-2 or TRBV6-3 with TRBJ1-6; TRBD1 agrees at 10 bases. CDR1 is MNHEY, CDR2 SVGEGT, per germline. The CDR3 runs to 17 residues. The CDR3 sequence: CASSHSHDRGRGSPLHF. CDR3 nucleotides: TGTGCCAGCAGTCACTCACATGACAGGGGGCGAGGTTCACCCCTCCACTTT.

This clonotype was counted only a few times. This chain joins TRBV19 and TRBJ1-6, with 11 nucleotides matching TRBD1. Germline CDR1 and CDR2: LNHDA and SQIVND (reference sequence). J lost 8 bases, V lost 3 bases, and 9 bases had no gene match. This CDR3 has 17 amino acids. The CDR3 DNA reads TGTGCCAGTAGTATGGGGACAGGGGGAGGCTTCGATTCACCCCTCCACTTT. Translation gives CASSMGTGGGFDSPLHF.

Many counts were recorded for this clonotype. The chain has TRBV7-6 and TRBJ2-5; possible D gene TRBD1, 6 bases. Germline V gene lookup returns CDR1 SGHVS and CDR2 FNYEAQ. The CDR3 runs 15 residues. V was pared by 0 bases and J by 3 bases, with 11 bases between. CDR3 DNA: TGTGCCAGCAGCTTAGCTCTCACAGGGAAAGAGACCCAGTACTTC. It yields the protein CASSLALTGKETQYF.

This clonotype was observed a handful of times. The V call is TRBV12-3 or TRBV12-4, the J call TRBJ2-1; 9 positions match TRBD1. The CDR3 is made up of 13 amino acids. V shed 10 bases and J 8 bases; nucleotides not matched to a gene: 9. This chain's CDR3 is CATKGQGRDEQFF. CDR3 nucleotides: TGTGCCACCAAAGGACAGGGGCGGGATGAGCAGTTCTTC.

This clonotype was seen at least ten times. The chain has TRBV5-1 and TRBJ1-2; possibly TRBD1 for D (5 bases). CDR1 is SGHRS and CDR2 is YFSETQ in the germline V gene. V was shortened by 0 bases and J by 5 bases, with 11 bases between the two germline ends. This CDR3 comprises 14 residues. DNA of the CDR3: TGCGCCAGCAGCTTGGAGGGGCGAGAGTATGGCTACACCTTC. It translates to CASSLEGREYGYTF. Full variable domain (rest looked up from reference TRBV5-1 and TRBJ1-2): KAGVTQTPRYLIKTRGQQVTLSCSPISGHRSVSWYQQTPGQGLQFLFEYFSETQRNKGNFPGRFSGRQFSNSRSEMNVSTLELGDSALYLCASSLEGREYGYTFGSGTRLTVV.